The 3 T cell receptor beta chains in this list originate from one sample, sequenced in a study of blood T cells in healthy people across ages. A second about 7 to 12 cycle PCR used barcoded and J-beta primers. One entry per CDR3 protein, called by TCRdb with MiXCR from the 5' RACE reads. The sample contains over 1,300,000 distinct CDR3 sequences, roughly 60% of which appear only once. Material: blood. All receptors derive from a man in his late teens or twenties in good health.

The CDR3 coding sequence is TGCGCCAGCAGCCAAGATTTGGGCTCAAACGACGGGGAGCAGTACTTC. Amino acids: CASSQDLGSNDGEQYF. This sequence joins TRBV4-3 and TRBJ2-7, with D unclear. V dropped 0 bases and J dropped 7 bases, with 19 bases sitting between them. This CDR3 is built from 16 residues. Germline CDR1 LGHNA, CDR2 YSLEER.

This clonotype occurred once. The V and J genes are TRBV27 and TRBJ1-1; D remains unclear. In germline, CDR1 is MNHEY, CDR2 SMNVEV (reference sequence). The CDR3 loop spans 15 amino acids. Trimming left V 7 bases short and J 0 bases short, with 15 bases between. Here the CDR3 reads CASTVLGFLNTEAFF. In DNA, the CDR3 is TGTGCCAGCACCGTTTTAGGGTTCCTGAACACTGAAGCTTTCTTT.

This sequence joins TRBV5-1 and TRBJ2-1; the D is unclear. CDR3 size: 15 residues. Germline V gene sequence: CDR1 SGHRS, CDR2 YFSETQ. The V gene lost 4 bases and the J gene lost 0 bases, with 11 bases spanning the gap. This CDR3 is CASSGLSFSYNEQFF. For the CDR3, the DNA is TGCGCCAGCAGCGGTCTTAGTTTCTCCTACAATGAGCAGTTCTTC.